The 30 T cell receptor beta chains below come from one sample, sequenced in a study of T cell responses to AZD1222 COVID-19 vaccine. Profiled with immunoSEQ multiplex PCR; TCRdb holds only in-frame clones, not every one. The table records more than 80,000 clones, approximately 91% of them present only once. Sequences were derived from peripheral blood, sampled on day 0 of AZD1222 vaccination. The origin of the receptors is an adult in good health.

For the CDR3, the DNA is TGTGCCAGTAGTATTAATGTATATGGCTACACCTTC. Translating gives CASSINVYGYTF. The chain is built from TRBV19 and TRBJ1-2; D gene ambiguous. Germline values: CDR1 LNHDA, CDR2 SQIVND (reference sequence). The CDR3 has 12 residues. The V end was cut by 3 bases, the J end by 5 bases, with 7 bases between.

The rearrangement uses TRBV4-1 and TRBJ1-2; a weak D match, TRBD1 (5 bases). The CDR3 covers 15 residues. CDR1 and CDR2 from the germline V gene are MGHRA and YSYEKL. Trimming removed 0 bases from V and 6 bases from J, with 14 bases in between. In DNA form, the CDR3 reads TGCGCCAGCAGCCAAGATTGGGGGGGAGGTGATGGCTACACCTTC. Translating gives CASSQDWGGGDGYTF.

The rearrangement uses TRBV4-3 and TRBJ2-7; TRBD1 matches at 7 bases. This CDR3 has 14 residues. V shed 5 bases and J 6 bases; nucleotides not matched to a gene: 10. Per the germline V gene, CDR1 is LGHNA and CDR2 is YSLEER. CDR3 sequence: CASSLDRFSSEQYF. The CDR3, as DNA: TGCGCCAGCAGCTTGGACAGGTTCTCATCCGAGCAGTACTTC.

CDR3 amino acids: CASSTHEGLAGGFQYF. Here the CDR3 DNA reads TGTGCCAGCAGCACGCATGAAGGACTAGCGGGGGGGTTTCAGTACTTC. The chain carries TRBV7-2 and TRBJ2-4; 15 bases map to TRBD2. CDR3 length: 16 amino acids. Germline CDR1 is SGHTA and CDR2 is FQGNSA. Unmatched junction bases numbered 10, after V lost 5 bases and J lost 11 bases.

The chain couples TRBV19 to TRBJ2-7, with 7 bases that match TRBD1. The CDR3 has 13 amino acids. The V and J ends lost 3 bases and 5 bases, in that order; junction bases with no gene match: 4. Germline V gene data show CDR1 as LNHDA and CDR2 as SQIVND (reference sequence). CDR3 in amino acids: CASSINRGNEQYF. The CDR3 nucleotides are TGTGCCAGTAGTATTAACAGGGGTAACGAGCAGTACTTC.

This chain connects TRBV11-3 to TRBJ1-3; perhaps TRBD1 as D (5 bases). CDR3 length: 15 amino acids. Per germline, CDR1 SGHNT and CDR2 YENEEA. Trimming cost V 2 bases and J 4 bases, with 12 bases left between them. DNA of the CDR3: TGTGCCAGCAGCTTATCCTCAGGGCCGGGAAACACCATATATTTT. It encodes CASSLSSGPGNTIYF.

The V call is TRBV5-1, the J call TRBJ2-2; TRBD1 is a possible D gene (6 bases). The germline V gene has CDR1 SGHRS and CDR2 YFSETQ. The CDR3 covers 14 residues. Trimming left V 4 bases short and J 2 bases short, with 9 bases between. In DNA, the CDR3 is TGCGCCAGCAGCATCGGGACAAACACCGGGGAGCTGTTTTTT. Its translation is CASSIGTNTGELFF.

This clone was found a few times. V and J are TRBV12-3 or TRBV12-4 and TRBJ1-5, with D unclear. This CDR3 comprises 13 residues. The V and J ends lost 5 bases and 3 bases respectively, with 8 bases between them. In DNA, the CDR3 is TGTGCCAGCAGTGGTAACAACAATCAGCCCCAGCATTTT. Translation: CASSGNNNQPQHF.

J is TRBJ2-2 and V is TRBV4-3, with 10 bases fitting TRBD2. The CDR3 runs to 15 residues. V dropped 5 bases and J dropped 4; count of bases not matched to a gene: 4. Germline V CDR1 and CDR2: LGHNA, YSLEER. The CDR3 is CASSALAGPTGELFF. CDR3 nucleotides: TGCGCCAGCAGCGCACTAGCGGGGCCCACCGGGGAGCTGTTTTTT.

The rearrangement uses TRBV19 and TRBJ1-6; TRBD1 matches at 7 bases. The CDR3 spans 15 residues. CDR1 LNHDA and CDR2 SQIVND come from the germline V gene (reference sequence). J gave up 6 bases and V 3 bases, and 5 bases lay outside the gene matches. CDR3 protein: CASSMTGYGNSPLHF. DNA of the CDR3: TGTGCCAGTAGTATGACAGGGTATGGTAATTCACCCCTCCACTTT.

This rearrangement joins TRBV12-3 or TRBV12-4 to TRBJ2-3, with unresolved D. The germline V and J ends were trimmed by 4 bases and 3 bases, with 8 bases remaining between them. CDR3 length: 13 amino acids. The chain's CDR3 is CASSWEKTDTQYF. CDR3 DNA sequence: TGTGCCAGCAGTTGGGAAAAAACAGATACGCAGTATTTT.

In this sample, this clone turned up once. This chain joins TRBV29-1 and TRBJ2-7; no clear D gene. The CDR3 runs 14 residues. Deletions cut 1 base from V and 5 bases from J, with 15 bases between. Looked up from germline, CDR1 is SQVTM and CDR2 is ANQGSEA. CDR3 bases: TGCAGCGTTGAAGTTATCGGCAGGACCAACGAGCAGTACTTC. It encodes CSVEVIGRTNEQYF.

The rearrangement links TRBV18 to TRBJ1-5; 9 bases map to TRBD1. CDR1 is KGHSH and CDR2 is LQKENI in the germline V gene. The CDR3 has 15 amino acids. V lost 5 bases and J lost 3; bases outside the gene matches: 5. The CDR3 region is CASSAGTGLNQPQHF. CDR3 DNA sequence: TGTGCCAGCTCAGCCGGGACAGGGCTCAATCAGCCCCAGCATTTT.

The chain couples TRBV7-3 to TRBJ2-1; D possibly corresponds to TRBD2 (5 bases). The germline V and J ends were trimmed by 4 bases and 1 base, with 11 bases remaining between them. Germline assignment: CDR1 SGHTA and CDR2 FQGTGA. The CDR3 extends over 15 amino acids. CDR3 bases: TGTGCCAGCAGCTCGACCCCGGGGTCCTACAATGAGCAGTTCTTC. Translating gives CASSSTPGSYNEQFF.

This clone came up once. The chain joins TRBV13 to TRBJ2-7; D is uncertain. This CDR3 is 12 amino acids long. Deletions cut 3 bases from V and 4 bases from J, with 7 bases between. The V gene's germline CDR1 is PRHDT and CDR2 FYEKMQ (reference sequence). In DNA, the CDR3 is TGTGCCAGCAGCTTGTCTCGGTACGAGCAGTACTTC. Translated: CASSLSRYEQYF.

The rearrangement uses TRBV5-1 and TRBJ1-2; D perhaps matches TRBD1 (6 bases). The V gene lost 0 bases and the J gene lost 4 bases, with 16 bases spanning the gap. The CDR3 sequence is 16 residues long. CDR1 is SGHRS, CDR2 YFSETQ, per germline. DNA for the CDR3: TGCGCCAGCAGCTTGGCCCACTGGACGGGGGCCTATGGCTACACCTTC. This gives the protein CASSLAHWTGAYGYTF.

A single count supports this clone. The CDR3 DNA reads TGCGCCAGCAGCTTTGCGGGGGACCGACAAGAGACCCAGTACTTC. Protein: CASSFAGDRQETQYF. The genes are TRBV5-1 and TRBJ2-5; TRBD2 aligns across 7 bases. Trimming at V came to 2 bases and at J to 2 bases, leaving 6 bases not matched to a gene. The germline gives CDR1 SGHRS, CDR2 YFSETQ. The CDR3 has 15 amino acids.

The chain uses TRBV12-3 or TRBV12-4 and TRBJ1-2; D remains unclear. The V and J ends lost 3 bases and 7 bases respectively, with 12 bases between them. The CDR3 runs to 13 residues. The DNA of the CDR3 is TGTGCCAGCAGTTTGGATGGATTCGGTGGCTACACCTTC. It encodes CASSLDGFGGYTF.

J is TRBJ1-6 and V is TRBV19, with 10 bases matching TRBD1. Losses at the gene ends were 5 bases for V and 7 bases for J; bases not matched to a gene: 8. Germline CDR1 reads LNHDA; CDR2 reads SQIVND (reference sequence). The CDR3 is 16 residues long. This CDR3 reads CASSLAGTGVNSPLHF. The CDR3 region has the DNA TGTGCCAGTAGTTTAGCCGGGACAGGGGTCAATTCACCCCTCCACTTT.

The chain employs TRBV5-4 and TRBJ2-7, with 9 bases matching TRBD1. The germline V gene has CDR1 SGHNT and CDR2 YYREEE (reference sequence). The CDR3 totals 15 residues. J lost 2 bases, V lost 4 bases, and 7 bases had no gene match. Written as DNA, the CDR3 is TGTGCCAGCAGCGACGGACAGGGGAGAACCTACGAGCAGTACTTC. Translating it yields CASSDGQGRTYEQYF.

The chain links TRBV6-2 or TRBV6-3 to TRBJ2-7, with 7 nucleotides matching TRBD1. With 0 bases clipped from V and 7 bases from J, the junction kept 3 bases outside the gene matches. CDR3 length equals 13 residues. CDR1 is MNHEY, CDR2 SVGEGT, per germline. Written as DNA, the CDR3 is TGTGCCAGCAGTTACTCTGGACAGGAGGAGCAGTACTTC. Protein sequence: CASSYSGQEEQYF.

This chain uses TRBV7-2 with TRBJ2-7; 10 bases agree with TRBD1. CDR3 size: 15 residues. Looked up from germline, CDR1 is SGHTA and CDR2 is FQGNSA. The V segment lost 7 bases and the J segment 7 bases; nucleotides outside the gene matches: 13. The CDR3 bases are TGTGCCAGCAAGTCCACCGGGACAGGGGTACCAGAGCAGTACTTC. This codes for CASKSTGTGVPEQYF.

The chain recombines TRBV7-2 with TRBJ1-5, with no clear D. The V end was cut by 3 bases, the J end by 8 bases, with 11 bases between. From germline, CDR1 is SGHTA and CDR2 FQGNSA. CDR3 length equals 13 residues. The CDR3 is CASSFPNMEPQHF. CDR3 coding DNA: TGTGCCAGCAGCTTTCCTAACATGGAGCCCCAGCATTTT.

This rearrangement joins TRBV4-3 to TRBJ1-2; D not resolved. The CDR3 length is 15 residues. Looked up from germline, CDR1 is LGHNA and CDR2 is YSLEER. Trimming stripped 0 bases from V and 11 bases from J, with 19 bases between. The CDR3 is CASSQDQAQPTIYTF. CDR3 nucleotides: TGCGCCAGCAGCCAAGACCAGGCACAGCCAACGATATACACCTTC.

The CDR3 DNA reads TGTGCCTGGAGTGTATTGGGGGTTGCAAAACTGTTTTTT. Translating gives CAWSVLGVAKLFF. V and J are TRBV30 and TRBJ1-4; D might be TRBD1 (5 bases). Germline values: CDR1 GTSNPN, CDR2 SVGIG (reference sequence). V dropped 0 bases and J dropped 10 bases, with 12 bases sitting between them. This CDR3 is 13 amino acids long.

V and J are TRBV6-5 and TRBJ2-1; D is possibly TRBD2 (7 bases). CDR1 MNHEY and CDR2 SVGAGI come from the germline V gene. V gave up 10 bases and J gave up 5 bases, with 21 bases separating them. The CDR3 length is 15 residues. This CDR3 reads CATLSWGGLHNEQFF. The CDR3 DNA reads TGTGCCACTCTCTCCTGGGGGGGCCTCCACAATGAGCAGTTCTTC.

The chain combines TRBV3-1 (or the pseudogene TRBV3-2) with TRBJ1-5; D is undetermined. V dropped 4 bases and J dropped 4 bases, with 11 bases sitting between them. The CDR3 length is 14 residues. Per the germline V gene, CDR1 is LGHDT and CDR2 is YNNKEL (reference sequence). CDR3 sequence: CASSLSRVNQPQHF. CDR3 DNA sequence: TGTGCCAGCAGCCTTTCCCGGGTAAATCAGCCCCAGCATTTT.

This chain connects TRBV11-3 to TRBJ2-3, with D tentatively TRBD1 (5 bases). The V and J ends lost 3 bases and 1 base respectively, with 11 bases between them. The CDR3 extends over 15 amino acids. Germline V lookup: CDR1 SGHNT, CDR2 YENEEA. The CDR3 DNA reads as TGTGCCAGCAGCTTTAGGGGTTCGGGCACAGATACGCAGTATTTT. This encodes CASSFRGSGTDTQYF.

The chain links TRBV4-3 to TRBJ1-2, with D possibly being TRBD1 (6 bases). Germline CDR1 is LGHNA and CDR2 is YSLEER. The V gene lost 2 bases and the J gene lost 8 bases, with 15 bases spanning the gap. CDR3 length: 14 amino acids. Here the CDR3 DNA reads TGCGCCAGCAGCCAAAATGACAGGACACACGGCTACACCTTC. It encodes CASSQNDRTHGYTF.

This chain joins TRBV11-1 and TRBJ1-1; a possible D gene is TRBD1 (6 bases). Trimming cost V 6 bases and J 1 base, with 15 bases left between them. Per germline, CDR1 SGHAT and CDR2 FQDESV (reference sequence). The CDR3 length is 15 residues. CDR3 amino acids: CASRVTGTRNTEAFF. CDR3 coding DNA: TGTGCCAGCAGGGTCACCGGGACACGGAACACTGAAGCTTTCTTT.